This is a list of T cell receptor beta chains from one sample in a study of blood T cell repertoires in COVID-19. The method was immunoSEQ multiplex PCR; TCRdb's version includes in-frame clones alone and lacks a portion of them. The sample lists about 190,000 clones, 80% to 90% occurring once. The sequenced material came from peripheral blood. These receptors were taken from a man younger than 40 with acute or convalescent COVID-19. CDR3s include the opening cysteine and the closing phenylalanine or tryptophan. Clone sizes are given selectively: once, few, many, or a class where the clone is expanded.

.	TRBV19	TRBJ1-1	CASSTNDRGLEAFF
.	TRBV21-1	TRBJ1-2	CASSKVIRADRGNYGYTF
.	TRBV6-5	TRBJ1-2	CASTTGGRGYTF
.	TRBV14	TRBJ2-7	CASSQGALAGAPYEQYF
.	TRBV6-2/TRBV6-3	TRBJ2-1	CASSPHFSGASSYNEQFF
few	TRBV19	TRBJ1-4	CASSTDRNEKLFF
.	TRBV19	TRBJ2-3	CASSRGASGIVDTQYF
.	TRBV29-1	TRBJ1-1	CSVWRGAGNTEAFF
once	TRBV28	TRBJ1-1	CASSLVTLATEAFF
.	TRBV10-3	TRBJ1-2	CAITGTGLGGYTF
.	TRBV27	TRBJ1-1	CASSLRPIGQGKTEAFF
.	TRBV5-4	TRBJ2-3	CASSLKIGTDTQYF
.	TRBV15	TRBJ1-1	CATSMGTGAMNTEAFF
few	TRBV14	TRBJ1-1	CASSQPGRSAEAFF
.	TRBV7-3	TRBJ1-1	CASSLMGTGSEAFF
medium-sized	TRBV6-4	TRBJ2-3	CASSDRGGEDTQYF
few	TRBV6-5	TRBJ1-2	CASSYGGLYGYTF
.	TRBV30	TRBJ2-1	CAWSVLNDYNEQFF
.	TRBV10-3	TRBJ2-7	CAISVGAGGYEQYF
once	TRBV6-6	TRBJ1-5	CASITVRGGSNQPQHF
few	TRBV24-1	TRBJ2-5	CATSPSPGRGQETQYF
.	TRBV27	TRBJ2-1	CASRPGLAGGEQFF
.	TRBV11-3	TRBJ2-2	CASSLMGGPRTGELFF
.	TRBV7-8	TRBJ1-1	CASSSGGNTEAFF
.	TRBV23-1	TRBJ1-1	CASSLDTVENTEAFF
few	TRBV9	TRBJ1-3	CASSVGRTGGNTIYF
.	TRBV3-1/TRBV3-2	TRBJ1-2	CASSQGGRGIGGYTF
.	TRBV6-5	TRBJ1-1	CATGLKQGIITEAFF
few	TRBV6-5	TRBJ2-3	CASSYSRDTDTQYF
.	TRBV9	TRBJ1-6	CASSASVISKPLHF
.	TRBV28	TRBJ1-5	CASSYPGIPQHF
.	TRBV28	TRBJ2-1	CASKVRGGRDRYNEQFF
.	TRBV9	TRBJ1-5	CASSVEGGYNQPQHF
few	TRBV28	TRBJ1-4	CASSTAGTLPGRLFF
once	TRBV29-1	TRBJ1-3	CSVEDGHGNTIYF
.	TRBV20-1	TRBJ2-2	CSAILNGELFF
.	TRBV12-3/TRBV12-4	TRBJ2-4	CASSPGEDIQYF
.	TRBV28	TRBJ1-1	CASSYRGRGTEAFF